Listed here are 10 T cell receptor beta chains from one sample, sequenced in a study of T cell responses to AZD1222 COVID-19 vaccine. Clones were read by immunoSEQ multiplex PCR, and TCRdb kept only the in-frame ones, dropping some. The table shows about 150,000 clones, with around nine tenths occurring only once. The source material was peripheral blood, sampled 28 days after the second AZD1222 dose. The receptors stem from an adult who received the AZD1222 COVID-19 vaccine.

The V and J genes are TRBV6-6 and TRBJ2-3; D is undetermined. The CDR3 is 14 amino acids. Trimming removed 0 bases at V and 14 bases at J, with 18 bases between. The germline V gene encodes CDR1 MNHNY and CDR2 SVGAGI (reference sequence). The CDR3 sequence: CASSYSTFQSAWYF. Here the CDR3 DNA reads TGTGCCAGCAGTTACTCGACTTTCCAGTCCGCGTGGTATTTT.

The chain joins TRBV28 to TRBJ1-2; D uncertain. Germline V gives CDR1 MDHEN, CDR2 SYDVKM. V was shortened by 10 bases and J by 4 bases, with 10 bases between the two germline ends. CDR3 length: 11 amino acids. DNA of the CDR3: TGTGCCACCGGATGGTCCTATGGCTACACCTTC. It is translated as CATGWSYGYTF.

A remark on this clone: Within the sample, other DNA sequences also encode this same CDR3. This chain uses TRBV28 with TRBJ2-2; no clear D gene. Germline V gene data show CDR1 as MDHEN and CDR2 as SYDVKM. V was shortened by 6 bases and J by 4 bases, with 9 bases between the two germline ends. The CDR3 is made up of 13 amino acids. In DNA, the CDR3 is TGTGCCAGCAGAGAAACAGCCACCGGGGAGCTGTTTTTT. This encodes CASRETATGELFF.

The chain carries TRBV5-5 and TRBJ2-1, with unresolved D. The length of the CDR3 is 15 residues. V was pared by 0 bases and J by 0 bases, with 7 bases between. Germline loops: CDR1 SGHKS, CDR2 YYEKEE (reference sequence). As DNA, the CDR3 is TGTGCCAGCAGCTTGGCCCCAGGCTCCTACAATGAGCAGTTCTTC. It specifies CASSLAPGSYNEQFF.

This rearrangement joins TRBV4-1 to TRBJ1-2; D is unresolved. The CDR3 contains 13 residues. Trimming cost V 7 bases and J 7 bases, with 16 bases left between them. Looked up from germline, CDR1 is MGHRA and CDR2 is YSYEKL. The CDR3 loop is CASKLTELGGYTF. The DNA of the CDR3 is TGCGCCAGCAAGTTGACGGAGCTGGGTGGCTACACCTTC.

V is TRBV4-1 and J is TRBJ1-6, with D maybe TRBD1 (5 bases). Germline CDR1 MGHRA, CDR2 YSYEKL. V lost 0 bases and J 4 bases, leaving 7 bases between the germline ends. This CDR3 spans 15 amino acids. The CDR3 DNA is TGCGCCAGCAGCCAAGAGAGGGGTTATAATTCACCCCTCCACTTT. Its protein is CASSQERGYNSPLHF.

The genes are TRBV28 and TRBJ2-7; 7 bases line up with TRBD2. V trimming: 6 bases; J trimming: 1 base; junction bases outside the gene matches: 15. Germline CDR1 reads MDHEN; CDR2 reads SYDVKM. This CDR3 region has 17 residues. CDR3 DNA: TGTGCCAGCAGATCCGGCGAACTCCTAGCGGTATCCTACGAGCAGTACTTC. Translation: CASRSGELLAVSYEQYF.

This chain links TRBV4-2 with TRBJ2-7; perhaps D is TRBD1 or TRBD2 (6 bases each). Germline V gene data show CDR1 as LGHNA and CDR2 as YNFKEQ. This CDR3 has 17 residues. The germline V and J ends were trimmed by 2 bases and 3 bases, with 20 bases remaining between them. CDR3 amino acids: CASSQYDRGQGNYEQYF. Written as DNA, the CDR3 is TGTGCCAGCAGCCAATACGACCGGGGGCAGGGGAACTACGAGCAGTACTTC.

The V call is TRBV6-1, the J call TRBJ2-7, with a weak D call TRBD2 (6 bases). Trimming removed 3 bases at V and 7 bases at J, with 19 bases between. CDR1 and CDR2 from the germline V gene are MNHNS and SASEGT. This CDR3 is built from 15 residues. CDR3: CASSEQFAGPREQYF. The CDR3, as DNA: TGTGCCAGCAGTGAGCAGTTTGCGGGACCACGGGAGCAGTACTTC.

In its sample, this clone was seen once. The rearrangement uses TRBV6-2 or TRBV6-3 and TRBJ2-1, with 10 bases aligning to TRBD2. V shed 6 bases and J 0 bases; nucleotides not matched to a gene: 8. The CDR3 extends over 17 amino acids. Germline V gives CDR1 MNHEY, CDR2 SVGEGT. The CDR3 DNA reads TGTGCCAGCAGCCCCCTACTAGCGGGATCCTCCTACAATGAGCAGTTCTTC. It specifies CASSPLLAGSSYNEQFF.